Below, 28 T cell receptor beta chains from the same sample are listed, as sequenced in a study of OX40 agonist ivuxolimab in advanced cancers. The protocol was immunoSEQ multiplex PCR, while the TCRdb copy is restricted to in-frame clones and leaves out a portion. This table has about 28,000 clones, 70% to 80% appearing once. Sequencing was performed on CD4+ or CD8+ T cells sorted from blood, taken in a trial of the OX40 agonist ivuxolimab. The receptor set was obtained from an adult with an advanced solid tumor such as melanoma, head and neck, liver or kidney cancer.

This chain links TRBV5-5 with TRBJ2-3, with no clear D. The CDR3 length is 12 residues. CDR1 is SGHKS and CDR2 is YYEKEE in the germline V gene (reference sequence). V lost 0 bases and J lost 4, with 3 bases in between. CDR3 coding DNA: TGTGCCAGCAGCTTGGTATCAGATACGCAGTATTTT. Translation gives CASSLVSDTQYF.

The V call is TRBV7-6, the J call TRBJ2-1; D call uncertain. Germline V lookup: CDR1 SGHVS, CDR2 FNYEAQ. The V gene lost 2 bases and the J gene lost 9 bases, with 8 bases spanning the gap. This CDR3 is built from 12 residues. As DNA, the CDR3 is TGTGCCAGCAGCTTACTGGCGAGTGAGCAGTTCTTC. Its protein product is CASSLLASEQFF. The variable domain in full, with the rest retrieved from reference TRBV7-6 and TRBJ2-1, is GAGVSQSPRYKVTKRGQDVALRCDPISGHVSLYWYRQALGQGPEFLTYFNYEAQQDKSGLPNDRFSAERPEGSISTLTIQRTEQRDSAMYRCASSLLASEQFFGPGTRLTVL.

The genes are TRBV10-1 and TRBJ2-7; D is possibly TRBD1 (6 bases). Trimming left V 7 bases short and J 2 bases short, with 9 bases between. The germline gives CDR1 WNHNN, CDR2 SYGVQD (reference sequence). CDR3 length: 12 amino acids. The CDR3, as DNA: TGCGCCAGCATTGGACAGCCCTACGAGCAGTACTTC. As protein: CASIGQPYEQYF.

The CDR3 region is CASTSTGTGYYGYTF. CDR3 coding DNA: TGTGCCAGCACCTCCACCGGGACGGGCTACTATGGCTACACCTTC. V and J are TRBV5-4 and TRBJ1-2; tentative D call: TRBD1 (5 bases). With 6 bases removed from V and 3 bases from J, the gap between germline ends came to 18 bases. The CDR3 is 15 amino acids. Germline V gene sequence: CDR1 SGHNT, CDR2 YYREEE (reference sequence).

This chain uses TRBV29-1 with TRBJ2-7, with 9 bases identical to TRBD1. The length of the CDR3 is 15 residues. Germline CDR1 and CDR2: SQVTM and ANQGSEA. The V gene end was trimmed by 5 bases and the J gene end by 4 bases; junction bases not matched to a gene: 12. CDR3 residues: CSVHRWRQGGYEQYF. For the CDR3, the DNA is TGCAGCGTTCATAGGTGGCGACAGGGGGGGTACGAGCAGTACTTC.

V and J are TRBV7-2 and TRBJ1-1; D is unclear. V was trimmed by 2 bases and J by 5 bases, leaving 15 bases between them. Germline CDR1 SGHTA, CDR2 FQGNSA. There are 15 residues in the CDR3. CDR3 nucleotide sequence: TGTGCCAGCAGCTTATTCCTCGGGTCCATAACTGAAGCTTTCTTT. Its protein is CASSLFLGSITEAFF.

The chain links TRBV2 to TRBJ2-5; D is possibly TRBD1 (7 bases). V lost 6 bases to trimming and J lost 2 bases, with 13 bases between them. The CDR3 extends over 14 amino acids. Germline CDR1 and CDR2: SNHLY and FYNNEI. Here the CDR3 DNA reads TGTGCCAGCAGCCGCGGGACAGAACAAGAGACCCAGTACTTC. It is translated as CASSRGTEQETQYF.

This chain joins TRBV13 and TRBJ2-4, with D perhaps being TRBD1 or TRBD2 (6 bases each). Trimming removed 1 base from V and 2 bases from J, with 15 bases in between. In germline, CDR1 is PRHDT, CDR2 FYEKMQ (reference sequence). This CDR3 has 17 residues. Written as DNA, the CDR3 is TGTGCCAGCAGCTTAGCGGGGGCGGGTTTCTCCAAAAACATTCAGTACTTC. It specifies CASSLAGAGFSKNIQYF.

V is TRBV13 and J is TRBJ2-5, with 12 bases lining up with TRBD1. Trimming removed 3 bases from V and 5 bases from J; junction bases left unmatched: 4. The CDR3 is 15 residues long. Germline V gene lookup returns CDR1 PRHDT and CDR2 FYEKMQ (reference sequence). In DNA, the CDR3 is TGTGCCAGCAGCTTCGGGACAGGGGGCGGGGAGACCCAGTACTTC. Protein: CASSFGTGGGETQYF.

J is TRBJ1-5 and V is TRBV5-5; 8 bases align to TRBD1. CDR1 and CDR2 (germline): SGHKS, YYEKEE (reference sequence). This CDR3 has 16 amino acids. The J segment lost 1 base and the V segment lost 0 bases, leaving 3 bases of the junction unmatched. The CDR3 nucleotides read TGTGCCAGCAGCTTGGCTCAGGGGGCGAGCAATCAGCCCCAGCATTTT. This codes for CASSLAQGASNQPQHF.

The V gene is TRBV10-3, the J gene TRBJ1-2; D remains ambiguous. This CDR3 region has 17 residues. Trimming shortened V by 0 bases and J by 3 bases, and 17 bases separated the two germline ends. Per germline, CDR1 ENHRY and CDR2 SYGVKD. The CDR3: CAISESLFGEVDYGYTF. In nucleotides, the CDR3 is TGTGCCATCAGTGAGTCACTCTTCGGGGAGGTGGACTATGGCTACACCTTC.

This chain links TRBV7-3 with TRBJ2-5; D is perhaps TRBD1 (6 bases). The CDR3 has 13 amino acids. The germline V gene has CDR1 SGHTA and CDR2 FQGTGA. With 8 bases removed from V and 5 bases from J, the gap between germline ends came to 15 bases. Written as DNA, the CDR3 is TGTGCCAGCCAGAACGCAGGGGAGGAGACCCAGTACTTC. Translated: CASQNAGEETQYF.

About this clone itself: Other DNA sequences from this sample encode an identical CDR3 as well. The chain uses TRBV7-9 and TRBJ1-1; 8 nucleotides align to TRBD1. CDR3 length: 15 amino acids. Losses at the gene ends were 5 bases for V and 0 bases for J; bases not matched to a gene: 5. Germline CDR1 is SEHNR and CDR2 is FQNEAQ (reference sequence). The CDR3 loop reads CASSPRTGMNTEAFF. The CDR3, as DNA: TGTGCCAGCAGCCCGCGGACAGGGATGAACACTGAAGCTTTCTTT.

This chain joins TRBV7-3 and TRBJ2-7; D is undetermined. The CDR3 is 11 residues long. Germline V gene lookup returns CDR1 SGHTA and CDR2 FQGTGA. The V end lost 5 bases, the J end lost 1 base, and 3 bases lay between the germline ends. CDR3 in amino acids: CASSPSYEQYF. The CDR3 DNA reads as TGTGCCAGCAGCCCTTCCTACGAGCAGTACTTC.

In DNA form, the CDR3 reads TGTGCCAGCAGCAGAACCGGCGGCGGACAGGCGACCAGGGCGGCACCCCTCCACTTT. Translating gives CASSRTGGGQATRAAPLHF. This chain uses TRBV7-9 with TRBJ1-6; 7 bases are a match to TRBD1. The germline V gene has CDR1 SEHNR and CDR2 FQNEAQ (reference sequence). V lost 5 bases to trimming and J lost 11 bases; unmatched junction nucleotides: 24. This CDR3 is 19 amino acids long.

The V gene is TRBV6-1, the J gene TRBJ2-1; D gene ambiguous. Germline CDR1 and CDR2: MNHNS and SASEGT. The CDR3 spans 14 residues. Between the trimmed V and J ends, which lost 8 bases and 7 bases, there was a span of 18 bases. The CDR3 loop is CASAPLLLTNEQFF. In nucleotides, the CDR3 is TGTGCCAGCGCCCCTCTGCTCCTTACAAATGAGCAGTTCTTC.

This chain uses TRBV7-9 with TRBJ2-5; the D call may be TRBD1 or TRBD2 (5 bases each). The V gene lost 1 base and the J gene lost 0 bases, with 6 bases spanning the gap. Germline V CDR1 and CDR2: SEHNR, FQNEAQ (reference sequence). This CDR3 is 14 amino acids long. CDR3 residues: CASSLGGNQETQYF. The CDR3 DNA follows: TGTGCCAGCAGCTTAGGGGGGAACCAAGAGACCCAGTACTTC.

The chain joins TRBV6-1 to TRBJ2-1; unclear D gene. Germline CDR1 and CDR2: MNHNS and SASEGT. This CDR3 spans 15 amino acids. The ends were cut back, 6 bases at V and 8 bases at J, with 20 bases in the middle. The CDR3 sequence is CASSLMASGGDEQFF. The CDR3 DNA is TGTGCCAGCAGCTTGATGGCTTCAGGTGGCGATGAGCAGTTCTTC.

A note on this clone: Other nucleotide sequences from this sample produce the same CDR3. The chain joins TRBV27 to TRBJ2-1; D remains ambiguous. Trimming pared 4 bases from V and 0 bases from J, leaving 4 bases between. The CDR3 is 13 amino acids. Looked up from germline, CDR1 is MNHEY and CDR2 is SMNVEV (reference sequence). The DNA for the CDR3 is TGTGCCAGCAGTTGGGGCTCCTACAATGAGCAGTTCTTC. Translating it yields CASSWGSYNEQFF.

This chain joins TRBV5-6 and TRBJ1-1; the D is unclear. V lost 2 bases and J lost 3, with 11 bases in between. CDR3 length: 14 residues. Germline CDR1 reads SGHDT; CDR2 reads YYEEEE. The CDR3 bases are TGTGCCAGCAGCTTTCTTCTATTGGACACTGAAGCTTTCTTT. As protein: CASSFLLLDTEAFF. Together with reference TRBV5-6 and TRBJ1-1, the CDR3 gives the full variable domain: DAGVTQSPTHLIKTRGQQVTLRCSPKSGHDTVSWYQQALGQGPQFIFQYYEEEERQRGNFPDRFSGHQFPNYSSELNVNALLLGDSALYLCASSFLLLDTEAFFGQGTRLTVV.

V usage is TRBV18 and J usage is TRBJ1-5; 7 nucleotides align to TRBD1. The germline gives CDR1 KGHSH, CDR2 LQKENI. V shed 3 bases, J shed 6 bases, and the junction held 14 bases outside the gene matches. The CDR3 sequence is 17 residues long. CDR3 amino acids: CASSPSRSGGLGQPQHF. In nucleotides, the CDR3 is TGTGCCAGCTCACCTAGCAGGTCAGGGGGTCTTGGTCAGCCCCAGCATTTT.

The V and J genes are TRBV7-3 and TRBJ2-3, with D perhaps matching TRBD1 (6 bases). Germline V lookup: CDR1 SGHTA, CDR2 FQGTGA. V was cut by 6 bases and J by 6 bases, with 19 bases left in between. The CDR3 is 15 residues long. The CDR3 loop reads CASSQARGWGDTQYF. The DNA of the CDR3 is TGTGCCAGCAGTCAGGCCAGGGGTTGGGGCGATACGCAGTATTTT.

The CDR3 loop reads CSVEVGFVYEQYF. CDR3 DNA sequence: TGCAGCGTTGAGGTTGGGTTCGTCTACGAGCAGTACTTC. This rearrangement joins TRBV29-1 to TRBJ2-7; D is unclear. Germline V gene data show CDR1 as SQVTM and CDR2 as ANQGSEA. The CDR3 covers 13 residues. The V end lost 3 bases, the J end lost 3 bases, and 12 bases lay between the germline ends.

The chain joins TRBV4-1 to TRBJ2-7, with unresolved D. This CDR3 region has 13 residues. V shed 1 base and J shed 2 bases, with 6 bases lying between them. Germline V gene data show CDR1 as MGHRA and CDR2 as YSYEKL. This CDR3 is CASSQVETYEQYF. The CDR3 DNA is TGCGCCAGCAGCCAAGTGGAGACCTACGAGCAGTACTTC.

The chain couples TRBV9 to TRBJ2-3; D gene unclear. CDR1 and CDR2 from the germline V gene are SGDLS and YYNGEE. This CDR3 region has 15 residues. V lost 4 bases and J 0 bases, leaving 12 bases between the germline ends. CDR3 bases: TGTGCCAGCAGCCCGCGGCACTTAAGCACAGATACGCAGTATTTT. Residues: CASSPRHLSTDTQYF. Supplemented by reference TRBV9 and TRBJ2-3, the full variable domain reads DSGVTQTPKHLITATGQRVTLRCSPRSGDLSVYWYQQSLDQGLQFLIQYYNGEERAKGNILERFSAQQFPDLHSELNLSSLELGDSALYFCASSPRHLSTDTQYFGPGTRLTVL.

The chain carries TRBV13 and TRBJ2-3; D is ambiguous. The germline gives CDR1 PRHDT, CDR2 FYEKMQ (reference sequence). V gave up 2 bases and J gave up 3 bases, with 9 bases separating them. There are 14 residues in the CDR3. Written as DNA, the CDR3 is TGTGCCAGCAGCTTATACGCAGTTACAGATACGCAGTATTTT. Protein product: CASSLYAVTDTQYF. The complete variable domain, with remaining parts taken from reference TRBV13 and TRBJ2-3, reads AAGVIQSPRHLIKEKRETATLKCYPIPRHDTVYWYQQGPGQDPQFLISFYEKMQSDKGSIPDRFSAQQFSDYHSELNMSSLELGDSALYFCASSLYAVTDTQYFGPGTRLTVL.

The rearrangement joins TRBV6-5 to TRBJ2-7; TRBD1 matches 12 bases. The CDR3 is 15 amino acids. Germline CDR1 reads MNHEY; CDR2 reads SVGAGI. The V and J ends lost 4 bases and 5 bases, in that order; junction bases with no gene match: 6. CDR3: CASSWGQGAGHEQYF. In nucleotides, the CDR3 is TGTGCCAGCAGTTGGGGACAGGGGGCAGGCCACGAGCAGTACTTC.

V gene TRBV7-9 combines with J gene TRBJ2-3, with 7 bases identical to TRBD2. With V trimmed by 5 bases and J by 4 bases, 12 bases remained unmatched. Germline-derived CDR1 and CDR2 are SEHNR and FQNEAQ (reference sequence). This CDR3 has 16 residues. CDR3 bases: TGTGCCAGCAGCCCCCCTTTGGAGCGGGGCCCAGATACGCAGTATTTT. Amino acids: CASSPPLERGPDTQYF.